This T cell receptor (beta chain) is from a study of tumor-infiltrating lymphocytes in primary liver carcinoma. This clonotype was found once. Its antigen is not known. At one boundary the junction diverges from the germline segment, which might be a read error. The CDR3 runs to 17 residues. Germline V CDR1 and CDR2: SQVTM, ANQGSEA. Study results and limitations: Significantly larger top-250-clone fractions were found in tumors than in blood (p = 0.039). It was observed that only about 7-24% of the top clones appeared in every one of the five tumor regions. Overlap in tumor-adjacent and tumor-blood pairs fell below that of tumor region pairs.

The source material, roughly 18-33 mg of unsorted bulk tissue, was used to co-extract RNA and DNA. The patients had histopathologically diagnosed primary liver carcinoma, and their disease was treated by surgical resection. TCR beta cDNA was prepared out of 450 to 500 ng total RNA by means of a constant-region primer. TCR beta libraries came from three nested multiplex PCR rounds using slightly modified ARM-PCR. Both of the initial two PCR rounds ran for around 9 cycles and employed TRBV1-TRBV30 forward primers alongside a C-beta reverse primer. TCRdb re-analysed the multiplex PCR reads in MiXCR, keeping a single row per CDR3 protein. The repertoire includes approximately 37,000 distinct CDR3 sequences, less than 85% of them detected once, and approximately 15% sits in the top ten.

Sequencing was done on a sample of liver tumor tissue from sampling region 4. Subset defined: tumor region T4, right-lateral pole. The chain has TRBV29-1 and TRBJ2-1; TRBD2 matches at 7 bases. The receptor's source is a middle-aged man with primary liver carcinoma and hepatitis B virus infection. This CDR3 reads CSVEGWGLAEVYNEHFF. CDR3 DNA: TGCAGCGTTGAAGGGTGGGGCCTAGCGGAGGTCTACAATGAGCACTTCTTC.